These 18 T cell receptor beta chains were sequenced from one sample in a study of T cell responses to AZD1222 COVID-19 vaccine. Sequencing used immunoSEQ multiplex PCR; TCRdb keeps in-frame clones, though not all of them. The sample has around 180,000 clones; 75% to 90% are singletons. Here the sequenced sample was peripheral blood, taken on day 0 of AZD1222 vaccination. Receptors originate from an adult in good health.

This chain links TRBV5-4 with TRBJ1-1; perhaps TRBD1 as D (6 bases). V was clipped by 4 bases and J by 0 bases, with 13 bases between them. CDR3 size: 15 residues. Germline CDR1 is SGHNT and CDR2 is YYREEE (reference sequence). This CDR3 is CASSVPGDLNTEAFF. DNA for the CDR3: TGTGCCAGCAGCGTTCCAGGGGATTTGAACACTGAAGCTTTCTTT. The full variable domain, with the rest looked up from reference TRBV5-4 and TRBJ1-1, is ETGVTQSPTHLIKTRGQQVTLRCSSQSGHNTVSWYQQALGQGPQFIFQYYREEENGRGNFPPRFSGLQFPNYSSELNVNALELDDSALYLCASSVPGDLNTEAFFGQGTRLTVV.

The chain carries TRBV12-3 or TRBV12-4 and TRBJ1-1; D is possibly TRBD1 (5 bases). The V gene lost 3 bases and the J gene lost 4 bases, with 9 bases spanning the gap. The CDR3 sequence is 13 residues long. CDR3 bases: TGTGCCAGCAGTTTCGCCAGGGTCACTGAAGCTTTCTTT. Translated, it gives CASSFARVTEAFF.

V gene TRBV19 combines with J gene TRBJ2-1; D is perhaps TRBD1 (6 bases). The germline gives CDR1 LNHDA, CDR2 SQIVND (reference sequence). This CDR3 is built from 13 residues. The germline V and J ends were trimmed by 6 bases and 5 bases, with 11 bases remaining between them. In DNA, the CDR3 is TGTGCCAGTAGCTACGACAGGAACAATGAGCAGTTCTTC. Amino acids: CASSYDRNNEQFF.

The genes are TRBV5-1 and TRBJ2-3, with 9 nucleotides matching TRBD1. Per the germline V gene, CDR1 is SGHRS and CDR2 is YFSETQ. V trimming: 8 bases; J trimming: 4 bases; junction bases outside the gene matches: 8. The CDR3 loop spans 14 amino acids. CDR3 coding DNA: TGCGCCAGTAGGACAGGGGCTACCTCAGATACGCAGTATTTT. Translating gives CASRTGATSDTQYF.

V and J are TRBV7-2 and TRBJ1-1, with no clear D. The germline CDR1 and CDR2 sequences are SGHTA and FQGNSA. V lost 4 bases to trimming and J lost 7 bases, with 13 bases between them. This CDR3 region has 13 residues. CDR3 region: CASSSKGGREAFF. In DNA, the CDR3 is TGTGCCAGCAGCTCAAAGGGAGGACGTGAAGCTTTCTTT. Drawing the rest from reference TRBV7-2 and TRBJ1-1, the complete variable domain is GAGVSQSPSNKVTEKGKDVELRCDPISGHTALYWYRQSLGQGLEFLIYFQGNSAPDKSGLPSDRFSAERTGGSVSTLTIQRTQQEDSAVYLCASSSKGGREAFFGQGTRLTVV.

The CDR3 DNA follows: TGTGCCAGCAGGGGGACTAGCGGATACAATGAGCAGTTCTTC. Translated: CASRGTSGYNEQFF. The V and J genes are TRBV6-5 and TRBJ2-1; TRBD2 aligns across 11 bases. The junction had 2 bases not matched to a gene; V was cut back by 6 bases and J by 4 bases. The germline V gene has CDR1 MNHEY and CDR2 SVGAGI. The CDR3 length is 14 residues.

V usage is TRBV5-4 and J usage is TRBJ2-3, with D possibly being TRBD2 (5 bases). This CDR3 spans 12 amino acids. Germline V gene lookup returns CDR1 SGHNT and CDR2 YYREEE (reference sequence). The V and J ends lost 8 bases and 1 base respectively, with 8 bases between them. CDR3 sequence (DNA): TGTGCCAGTGACGGGGGCACAGATACGCAGTATTTT. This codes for CASDGGTDTQYF.

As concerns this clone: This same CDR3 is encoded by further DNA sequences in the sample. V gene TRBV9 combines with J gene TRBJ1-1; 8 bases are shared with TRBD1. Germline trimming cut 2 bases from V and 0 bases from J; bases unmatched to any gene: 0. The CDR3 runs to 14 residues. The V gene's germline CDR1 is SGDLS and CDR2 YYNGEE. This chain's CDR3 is CASSVDRVNTEAFF. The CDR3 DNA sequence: TGTGCCAGCAGCGTGGACAGGGTGAACACTGAAGCTTTCTTT. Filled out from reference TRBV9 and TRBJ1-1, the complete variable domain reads DSGVTQTPKHLITATGQRVTLRCSPRSGDLSVYWYQQSLDQGLQFLIQYYNGEERAKGNILERFSAQQFPDLHSELNLSSLELGDSALYFCASSVDRVNTEAFFGQGTRLTVV.

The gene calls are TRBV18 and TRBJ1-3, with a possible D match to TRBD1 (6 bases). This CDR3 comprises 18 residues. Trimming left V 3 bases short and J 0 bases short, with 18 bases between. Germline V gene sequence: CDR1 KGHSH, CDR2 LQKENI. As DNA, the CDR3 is TGTGCCAGCTCACCTTCCCTTGATTGGGGGCTCTCTGGAAACACCATATATTTT. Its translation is CASSPSLDWGLSGNTIYF.

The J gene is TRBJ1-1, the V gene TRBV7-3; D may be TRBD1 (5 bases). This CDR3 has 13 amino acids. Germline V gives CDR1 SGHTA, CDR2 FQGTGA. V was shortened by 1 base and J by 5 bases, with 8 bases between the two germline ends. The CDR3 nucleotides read TGTGCCAGCAGCTTAAAGGCAGGGACTGAAGCTTTCTTT. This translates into CASSLKAGTEAFF. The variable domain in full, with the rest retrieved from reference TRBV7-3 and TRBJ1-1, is GAGVSQTPSNKVTEKGKYVELRCDPISGHTALYWYRQSLGQGPEFLIYFQGTGAADDSGLPNDRFFAVRPEGSVSTLKIQRTERGDSAVYLCASSLKAGTEAFFGQGTRLTVV.

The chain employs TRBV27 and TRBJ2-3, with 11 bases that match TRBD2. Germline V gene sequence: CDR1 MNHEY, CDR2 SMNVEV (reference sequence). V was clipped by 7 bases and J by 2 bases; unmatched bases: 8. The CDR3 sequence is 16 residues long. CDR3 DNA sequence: TGTGCCAGCACCCTAGGGACTAGCGGTGTCACAGATACGCAGTATTTT. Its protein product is CASTLGTSGVTDTQYF.

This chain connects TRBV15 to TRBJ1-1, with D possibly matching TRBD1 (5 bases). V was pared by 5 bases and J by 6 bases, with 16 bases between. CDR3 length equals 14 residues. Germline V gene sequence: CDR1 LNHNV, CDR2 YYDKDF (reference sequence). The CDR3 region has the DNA TGTGCCACCAGCCGGGACGGTACAGTCCCTGAAGCTTTCTTT. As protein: CATSRDGTVPEAFF.

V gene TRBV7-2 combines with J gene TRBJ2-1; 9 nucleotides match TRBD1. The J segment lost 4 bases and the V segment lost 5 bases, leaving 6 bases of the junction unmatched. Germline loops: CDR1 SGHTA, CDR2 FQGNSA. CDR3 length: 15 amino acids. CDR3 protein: CASSPGQGSYNEQFF. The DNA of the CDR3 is TGTGCCAGCAGCCCGGGACAGGGAAGTTACAATGAGCAGTTCTTC. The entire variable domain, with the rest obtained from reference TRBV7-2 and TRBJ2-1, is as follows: GAGVSQSPSNKVTEKGKDVELRCDPISGHTALYWYRQSLGQGLEFLIYFQGNSAPDKSGLPSDRFSAERTGGSVSTLTIQRTQQEDSAVYLCASSPGQGSYNEQFFGPGTRLTVL.

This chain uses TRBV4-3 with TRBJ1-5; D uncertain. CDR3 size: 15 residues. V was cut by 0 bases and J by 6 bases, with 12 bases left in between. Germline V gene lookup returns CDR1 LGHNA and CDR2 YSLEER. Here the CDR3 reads CASSQEASVGQPQHF. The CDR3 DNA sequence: TGCGCCAGCAGCCAAGAAGCGTCGGTGGGTCAGCCCCAGCATTTT.

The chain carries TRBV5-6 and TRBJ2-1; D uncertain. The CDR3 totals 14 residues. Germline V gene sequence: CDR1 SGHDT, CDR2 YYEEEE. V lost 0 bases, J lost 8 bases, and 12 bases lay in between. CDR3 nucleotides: TGTGCCAGCAGCTTGGCGCCGACAAGCGATGAGCAGTTCTTC. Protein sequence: CASSLAPTSDEQFF. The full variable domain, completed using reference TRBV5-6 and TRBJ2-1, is DAGVTQSPTHLIKTRGQQVTLRCSPKSGHDTVSWYQQALGQGPQFIFQYYEEEERQRGNFPDRFSGHQFPNYSSELNVNALLLGDSALYLCASSLAPTSDEQFFGPGTRLTVL.

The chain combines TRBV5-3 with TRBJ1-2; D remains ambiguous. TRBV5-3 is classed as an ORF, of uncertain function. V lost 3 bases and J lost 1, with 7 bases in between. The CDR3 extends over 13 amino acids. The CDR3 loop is CARSCHVNYGYTF. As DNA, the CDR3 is TGTGCCAGAAGCTGTCACGTTAACTATGGCTACACCTTC.

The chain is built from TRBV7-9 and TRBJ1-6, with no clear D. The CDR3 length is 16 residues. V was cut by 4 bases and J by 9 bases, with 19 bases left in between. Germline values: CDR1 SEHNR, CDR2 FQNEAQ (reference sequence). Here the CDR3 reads CASSSLALGTGSPLHF. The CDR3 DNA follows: TGTGCCAGCAGCTCCCTGGCACTGGGTACGGGTTCACCCCTCCACTTT.

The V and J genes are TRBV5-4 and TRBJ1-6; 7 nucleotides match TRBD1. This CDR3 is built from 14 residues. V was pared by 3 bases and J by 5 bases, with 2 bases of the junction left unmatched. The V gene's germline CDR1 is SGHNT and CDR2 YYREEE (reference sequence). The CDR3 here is CASSSQGDNSPLHF. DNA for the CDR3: TGTGCCAGCAGCTCCCAGGGGGATAATTCACCCCTCCACTTT. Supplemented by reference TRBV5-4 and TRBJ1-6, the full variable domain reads ETGVTQSPTHLIKTRGQQVTLRCSSQSGHNTVSWYQQALGQGPQFIFQYYREEENGRGNFPPRFSGLQFPNYSSELNVNALELDDSALYLCASSSQGDNSPLHFGNGTRLTVT.